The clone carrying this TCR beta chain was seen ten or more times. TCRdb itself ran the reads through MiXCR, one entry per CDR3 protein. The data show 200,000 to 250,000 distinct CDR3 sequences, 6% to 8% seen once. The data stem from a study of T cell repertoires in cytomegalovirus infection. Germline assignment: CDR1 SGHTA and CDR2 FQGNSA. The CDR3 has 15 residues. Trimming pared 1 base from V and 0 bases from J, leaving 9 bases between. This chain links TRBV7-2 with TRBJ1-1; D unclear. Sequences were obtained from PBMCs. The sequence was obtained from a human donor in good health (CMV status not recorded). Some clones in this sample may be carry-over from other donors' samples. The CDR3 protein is CASSLEPGMNTEAFF. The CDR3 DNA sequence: TGTGCCAGCAGCTTAGAACCAGGTATGAACACTGAAGCTTTCTTT.